This T cell receptor beta chain was observed in a study of tumor-infiltrating lymphocytes in primary liver carcinoma. Overall study context: In every tissue type, samples returned a similar yield of roughly 3.65 to 7.5 million productive TCRbeta reads.

In the case of this clonotype: Relative to the germline gene, one junction end is altered; a read error may explain this.

Taking about 18-32 mg of unsorted bulk tissue, the authors co-extracted RNA and DNA. Through surgical resection, the patients' primary liver carcinoma was treated. Over 80% of the cells in every tumor sample were viable tumor cells. TCR beta cDNA came from roughly 450 ng total RNA, primed with a constant-region primer. It was through three nested multiplex PCR rounds of slightly modified ARM-PCR that TCR beta libraries arose. The study ran its first two PCR rounds for roughly 9 cycles each, using TRBV1-TRBV30 forward primers and a C-beta reverse primer. TCRdb fed the multiplex PCR reads into MiXCR, producing one record per CDR3 protein. The sample has fewer than 250,000 distinct CDR3 sequences; approximately 86% are singletons. This CDR3 contains 14 residues.

The chain combines TRBV12-3 or TRBV12-4 with TRBJ2-7; the D gene is possibly TRBD1 (6 bases). The material sequenced was tumor tissue from primary liver carcinoma. This clonotype originated in a man in his forties with primary liver carcinoma and hepatitis B virus infection. The CDR3 reads CASSPRQVSYEHYF. The CDR3 nucleotides are TGTGCAAGCAGTCCCAGACAGGTCTCCTACGAGCACTACTTC.